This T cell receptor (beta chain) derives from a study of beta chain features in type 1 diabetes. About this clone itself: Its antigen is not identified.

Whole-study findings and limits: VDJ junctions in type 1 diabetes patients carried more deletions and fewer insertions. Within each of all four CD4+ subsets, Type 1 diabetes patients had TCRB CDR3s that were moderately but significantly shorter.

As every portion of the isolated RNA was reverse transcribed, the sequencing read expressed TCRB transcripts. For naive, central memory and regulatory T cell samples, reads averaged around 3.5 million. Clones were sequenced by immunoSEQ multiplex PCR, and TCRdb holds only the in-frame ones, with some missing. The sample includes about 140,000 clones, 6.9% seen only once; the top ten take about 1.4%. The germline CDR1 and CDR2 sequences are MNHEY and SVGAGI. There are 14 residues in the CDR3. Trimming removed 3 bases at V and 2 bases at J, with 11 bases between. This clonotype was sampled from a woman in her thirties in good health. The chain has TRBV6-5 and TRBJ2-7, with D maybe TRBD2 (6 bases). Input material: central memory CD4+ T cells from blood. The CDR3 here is CASSYAGLTYEQYF. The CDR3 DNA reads TGTGCCAGCAGTTATGCGGGACTCACCTACGAGCAGTACTTC.